This T cell receptor beta chain was retrieved from a study of cytomegalovirus exposure and HLA in healthy donors (dated 2017 in TCRdb). Some background on the complete study: An earlier analysis of several hundred of the donors reported roughly 270 Gb of sequence data and some 100 million unique TCR beta sequences from roughly 200 million T cells. Approximately 310 gigabases of sequencing data and approximately 80 million unique TCR sequences were included in an early release covering over 600 HLA-typed donors. Of the roughly 410 genotyped donors, 80% to 90% were placed in the genetic ancestry cluster associated with self-reported Caucasian donors. The aim of the study was to test whether cataloging public T cell receptors could identify signatures of past pathogen exposure. The T cell repertoires of several hundred subjects were profiled by immunosequencing and related to cytomegalovirus serostatus. In addition to the first cohort of 500 to 850 subjects, a separate validation cohort of some 120 different subjects was used. To predict cytomegalovirus infection status, the study brought together high-throughput TCR immunosequencing, statistical association of individual TCRs with disease status, and machine learning. A later analysis re-examined previously published TCR beta repertoires from about 700 donors and added high-resolution HLA genotyping to investigate patterns of TCR occurrence. In the later analysis, no new phenotypic data were used to find candidate immune exposures; instead, reliance was placed on TCR beta sequences and their occurrence across donors. An earlier analysis of 450 to 750 of the donors used high-throughput TCR beta sequencing to judge whether each TCR beta V gene segment behaved as functional or pseudogenic. Donor age, sex, ethnicity and CMV serostatus were collected together with the repertoire data. In a later genetic analysis, genome-wide SNP genotypes for about three fifths of the roughly 670 donors were used, and that subset was treated as a discovery cohort. All discovery cohort repertoires had been generated on a single sequencing platform. HLA typing covered class I and class II loci at four-digit resolution. Typing coverage differed by locus: A, B, C, DRB1 and DQB1 were typed in roughly 620-640 donors, DQA1 in 522, DPA1 in some 600, and DPB1 in 472. Roughly 5 DR-DQ haplotypes were treated as single units for association and clustering because of strong linkage in the cohort. Across around 400 genotyped donors of the cohort, an average of approximately 200,000 unique TCR beta nucleotide sequences per donor were sequenced, and about a sixth of those sequences were non-productive.

The research as a whole found: A later analysis found that HLA-associated TCR beta chains were more clonally expanded and had lower generation probabilities than equally common non-associated chains. An association between a missense DCLRE1C variant and V-gene and J-gene trimming of TCR beta chains was found in a later genetic analysis and replicated in an independent cohort. The authors suggested that the approach could potentially be extended to other disease states and immunological phenotypes. A few of the identified cytomegalovirus-associated TCR beta chains were confirmed in vitro to be specific for cytomegalovirus antigens. According to a later analysis, parvovirus B19, influenza, CMV and Epstein-Barr virus appeared linked to several top co-occurrence clusters. The cohort was sequenced for TCR beta chains only, and without alpha or paired-chain data the features that could be detected were limited. In a later analysis, TCR association rates were found to vary across HLA loci, with the most associated TCRs seen for DRB1 alleles and the fewest for HLA-C alleles. In an earlier analysis of over 550 of the donors, most TCR beta V segments were observed in productive rearrangements about 87% or about 30% of the time, broadly matching IMGT annotations. Immune exposure information for the cohort was limited to CMV serostatus. A further reported finding was that TCR beta sequences accurately predicted the HLA-A and HLA-B alleles for most subjects in the first cohort. Assigning TCR associations to individual alleles was difficult when HLA alleles, especially DR and DQ, strongly co-occurred. The study gave a list of under 200 TCR beta chains associated with cytomegalovirus. In a later analysis, most CMV-associated TCR beta chains were found to appear HLA-restricted, with HLA associations seemingly driven largely by CMV exposure. The classifier was reported to diagnose cytomegalovirus status with high specificity and sensitivity in both the original cohort and the validation cohort. Most TCR sequences were observed very rarely across donors, whereas some public TCRs were present in many individuals. According to a later genetic analysis, donors in an Asian-associated ancestry cluster had fewer N-insertions in productive TCRs than the approximately 630-donor mean. In a later analysis, about 17,000 TCR beta sequences were associated with specific HLA alleles at a false discovery rate of 0.05. The sequencing pipeline was judged likely to have produced a cluster of highly shared sequence variants as a technical artifact. Some IMGT-functional V segments, including TRBV6-2 and TRBV6-3, could not be distinguished by the 87-base-pair reads and were therefore excluded. Because counts were too low, about 18 rarely observed V segments, including chromosome 9 orphons, were excluded from the earlier analysis of under 650 of the donors. Sequencing depth was assumed to be roughly uniform across donors in the presence/absence analyses, though that assumption may not hold. Correlated functional status among segregating V segments might reflect linkage disequilibrium, but an unknown experimental factor could not be ruled out. Because HLA typing was unavailable for some donors at each locus, only the typed subset was used in association tests.

The receptor library was made with the immunoSEQ multiplex PCR assay. For the multiplex PCR, a mixture combining 60 forward primers for TCR Vbeta segments and 13 reverse primers for TCR Jbeta segments was used. Amplification of the CDR3 region of rearranged TCR beta genes was performed with a multiplex PCR assay on genomic DNA. The Illumina HiSeq System was used to sequence the amplified TCR beta libraries as 87-base-pair reads. In the source study's methods: In a later analysis, tens of millions of unique TCR beta chains were counted across the 690 or so repertoires, and roughly 10 million of these chains were shared by at least two donors. Raw reads were error-corrected and collapsed into unique sequences by a nearest-neighbor algorithm in which closely related sequences were merged to remove PCR and sequencing errors. V, D and J gene segments were assigned by aligning CDR3 sequences to IMGT reference sequences. For a sequence to be retained, at least a six-nucleotide match to both a V gene segment and a J gene segment was required. Rearrangements were called productive when the CDR3 lacked stop codons and stayed in frame with V and J; all others were non-productive. Following IMGT convention, CDR3 was defined as the stretch from the second conserved V-encoded cysteine up to the conserved J-encoded phenylalanine. The earlier analysis of roughly 590 of the donors excluded any sequence lacking an unambiguous match to a single V gene segment. An earlier analysis of fewer than 650 of the donors classified V segments as functional when productive rearrangements were above 56.7% and as segregating when the standard deviation between donors was above 5%. To diagnose cytomegalovirus status from the catalog of TCR beta chain sequences, a statistical classification framework was built. V and J gene assignment, in a later analysis, came from comparing TCR nucleotide sequences with IMGT/GENE-DB human TR gene sequences. The TCRdist pipeline was used in a later analysis to assign CDR3 sequences and most-parsimonious VDJ recombination scenarios. In a later analysis, each TCR beta chain was defined by its CDR3 amino acid sequence together with its V-gene family, and reads without a unique V-gene family were excluded. To address suspected cross-contamination and a sequencing artifact, a later analysis removed under 600 highly shared, low-generation-probability nucleotide sequences. In a later analysis, a clonal expansion index was calculated for each public chain from normalized within-repertoire ranks of inferred template counts. Generation probabilities in a later analysis came from a VDJ recombination model fitted to out-of-frame rearrangements, and those results were checked against IGoR. In a later analysis, TCR-TCR, TCR-HLA and TCR-CMV co-occurrence was scored with hypergeometric tests, and a repertoire-size bias correction was applied to TCR pairs. False discovery rates were estimated in a later analysis by permuting HLA or CMV assignments 20 times. A later analysis grouped co-occurring TCRs with DBSCAN, adding TCRdist sequence similarity when clustering within HLA-allele-positive subsets. Repertoires with fewer than 30,000 or more than 120,000 public chains, plus five repertoires with anomalous nucleotide sharing, were excluded from co-occurrence clustering. Drawn from immuneACCESS, this table holds only the in-frame rearrangements with V and J called that TCRdb kept. Clones are partly lost; checked studies trace under half to an unresolved V gene and leave the rest unexplained. V, J and clone size reflect that table, while D and trimming were determined from the DNA. The sample table holds some 110,000 clones, of which 74% were seen once. The biggest ten clones account for roughly 10% of the sample.

About this clone itself: Its antigen is still unknown. It has no much larger one-base neighbor in the sample; base qualities were not kept.

The cohort comprised 550 to 700 healthy bone marrow donors. At the time of sampling, every cohort member was nominally healthy, though immune exposures that went unrecorded were likely present. The donor tested CMV seropositive and was one of the 289 seropositive cohort members. Every donor gave a peripheral blood sample, and the peripheral blood mononuclear cells from that sample were used for TCR beta sequencing. Genomic DNA was extracted from the blood cell samples with the Qiagen DNeasy Blood Extraction Kit. V drops 0 bases and J drops 1 base, leaving 10 bases in between. CDR1 SGHNT and CDR2 YYREEE are derived from the germline V gene (reference sequence). The cysteine opens and the phenylalanine closes a CDR3 of 16 amino acids. Only the CDR3 DNA is retained, 48 bases long and in frame from the first base.

The V and J genes are TRBV5-4 and TRBJ2-2; too little of a D gene remains to name it. Material for sequencing was PBMCs. The sequence was obtained from a woman in her forties or fifties in good health and CMV-seropositive. CDR3 protein: CASSLGAGENTGELFF. Read as DNA, the sequence is TGTGCCAGCAGCTTGGGAGCTGGAGAGAACACCGGGGAGCTGTTTTTT. This CDR3, with the reference TRBV5-4 and TRBJ2-2 proteins standing in past its ends, gives the full variable domain ETGVTQSPTHLIKTRGQQVTLRCSSQSGHNTVSWYQQALGQGPQFIFQYYREEENGRGNFPPRFSGLQFPNYSSELNVNALELDDSALYLCASSLGAGENTGELFFGEGSRLTVL.